This is a list of T cell receptor beta chains from one sample in a study of early T cells in non-severe SARS-CoV-2 infection. From the 5' RACE reads, TCRdb called clonotypes with MiXCR, one entry per CDR3 protein. The sample shows about 56,000 distinct CDR3 sequences, about 15% of them seen only once. Specimen: whole blood, collected at baseline. The receptors stem from an adult who was a healthcare worker with PCR-confirmed SARS-CoV-2 infection or an uninfected control (not recorded which). CDR3s leave out the opening cysteine and the closing phenylalanine or tryptophan. Each record gives: V gene, CDR3 protein.

TRBV5-4 ASSPPGLAGGYNEQF
TRBV7-9 ASSPGQMNYEQY
TRBV10-1 ATRQGWNTEAF
TRBV27 ASSRGGGYDEQF
TRBV6-6 ASSPRGFEAF
TRBV2 ASSERQSVDTQY
TRBV20-1 SAKYSGLKETQY
TRBV29-1 SVGVAGGGDEQF
TRBV18 ASSPTLTLQGDLNTEAF
TRBV19 ASSANRVDHEQY
TRBV7-8 ASSFGQHSGNTIY
TRBV28 ASRWDWTGVAEAF
TRBV20-1 SARAHTTGELF
TRBV6-6 ASSPRAGLGSYNEQF
TRBV3-1 ASSQELRAQETQY
TRBV9 ASSEQGAGETQY
TRBV11-3 ASSLAGGQDTQY
TRBV12-3/TRBV12-4 ASRETYNSPLH
TRBV29-1 SVSHVSREITQY
TRBV25-1 ASSAQTGTGGFEQY